The 26 T cell receptor beta chains given below trace back to one sample, sequenced in a study of OX40 agonist ivuxolimab in advanced cancers. Repertoires were generated with immunoSEQ multiplex PCR, while TCRdb's copy carries only in-frame clones and drops some. The sample has tens of thousands of clones; around 90% are singletons. This sample comprised CD4+ or CD8+ T cells sorted from blood, obtained in a trial of the OX40 agonist ivuxolimab. The origin of the receptors is an adult with an advanced solid tumor such as melanoma, head and neck, liver or kidney cancer.

As to this clone: The junction does not match germline at one end; this may be a read error. This chain joins TRBV7-7 and TRBJ2-1; perhaps D is TRBD1 or TRBD2 (5 bases each). This CDR3 has 14 amino acids. Germline V gene lookup returns CDR1 SSHAT and CDR2 FNYEAQ (reference sequence). Here the CDR3 DNA reads TGTGCTAGCAGCCGAGGGGCCTCAAGCAATGAGCAGTTCTTC. Protein product: CASSRGASSNEQFF.

The chain combines TRBV30 with TRBJ2-2; 14 bases align to TRBD2. Germline lookup yields CDR1 GTSNPN and CDR2 SVGIG (reference sequence). The V gene end was trimmed by 2 bases and the J gene end by 8 bases; junction bases not matched to a gene: 13. CDR3 length: 18 residues. CDR3 amino acids: CAWSTQRTSGRPLGELFF. The CDR3 region has the DNA TGTGCCTGGAGTACCCAACGGACTAGCGGGAGGCCCCTAGGGGAGCTGTTTTTT.

This chain links TRBV18 with TRBJ2-6; 8 nucleotides match TRBD1. The trim removed 8 bases at V and 3 bases at J, leaving 6 bases unmatched. Germline CDR1 is KGHSH and CDR2 is LQKENI. CDR3 size: 15 residues. CDR3 sequence reads: CASATGGFGANVLTF. The CDR3 DNA reads as TGTGCCAGCGCTACAGGGGGTTTTGGGGCCAACGTCCTGACTTTC. Complete variable domain (other parts from reference TRBV18 and TRBJ2-6): NAGVMQNPRHLVRRRGQEARLRCSPMKGHSHVYWYRQLPEEGLKFMVYLQKENIIDESGMPKERFSAEFPKEGPSILRIQQVVRGDSAAYFCASATGGFGANVLTFGAGSRLTVL.

This clone appeared once. The rearrangement uses TRBV27 and TRBJ1-4, with a weak D call TRBD1 (6 bases). Germline V gene sequence: CDR1 MNHEY, CDR2 SMNVEV (reference sequence). This CDR3 spans 16 amino acids. V dropped 3 bases and J dropped 8 bases, with 19 bases sitting between them. In nucleotides, the CDR3 is TGTGCCAGCAGTTTCCGCACCGGGGGGGCGCGAGAAAAACTGTTTTTT. Translating gives CASSFRTGGAREKLFF.

This chain links TRBV6-1 with TRBJ1-2, with 9 bases identical to TRBD1. The germline V gene has CDR1 MNHNS and CDR2 SASEGT. V was clipped by 7 bases and J by 8 bases; unmatched bases: 8. The CDR3 is 13 residues long. For the CDR3, the DNA is TGTGCCAGCATTCTACAGGGGGCGGAAGGCTACACCTTC. It codes for CASILQGAEGYTF.

The V and J genes are TRBV6-1 and TRBJ1-6; no definite D call. This CDR3 region has 9 residues. The germline gives CDR1 MNHNS, CDR2 SASEGT. The V end was cut by 0 bases, the J end by 15 bases, with 0 bases between. The CDR3 loop reads CASSEALHF. The CDR3 DNA follows: TGTGCCAGCAGTGAAGCCCTCCACTTT.

V is TRBV9 and J is TRBJ2-5, with 7 bases matching TRBD2. The CDR3 is made up of 16 amino acids. Trimming removed 0 bases from V and 5 bases from J; junction bases left unmatched: 10. From germline, CDR1 is SGDLS and CDR2 YYNGEE. CDR3 protein: CASSVGGRASGETQYF. CDR3 nucleotide sequence: TGTGCCAGCAGCGTAGGTGGGAGGGCCAGTGGGGAGACCCAGTACTTC. The variable domain in full, with the rest retrieved from reference TRBV9 and TRBJ2-5, is DSGVTQTPKHLITATGQRVTLRCSPRSGDLSVYWYQQSLDQGLQFLIQYYNGEERAKGNILERFSAQQFPDLHSELNLSSLELGDSALYFCASSVGGRASGETQYFGPGTRLLVL.

V usage is TRBV19 and J usage is TRBJ2-3; 13 bases line up with TRBD2. CDR1 and CDR2 from the germline V gene are LNHDA and SQIVND (reference sequence). Trimming removed 8 bases from V and 4 bases from J; junction bases left unmatched: 15. This CDR3 spans 18 amino acids. This chain's CDR3 is CASPGLAGLKTISDTQYF. The DNA for the CDR3 is TGTGCCAGTCCGGGACTAGCGGGACTCAAAACCATTTCAGATACGCAGTATTTT.

The chain links TRBV5-1 to TRBJ1-1, with 7 positions matching TRBD1. CDR1 is SGHRS and CDR2 is YFSETQ in the germline V gene. The length of the CDR3 is 14 residues. Trimming took 0 bases from V and 5 from J; bases not matched to a gene: 4. The CDR3 here is CASSLEGGKTEAFF. CDR3 DNA: TGCGCCAGCAGCTTGGAAGGGGGCAAGACTGAAGCTTTCTTT. Looking up the rest from reference TRBV5-1 and TRBJ1-1 gives the full variable domain: KAGVTQTPRYLIKTRGQQVTLSCSPISGHRSVSWYQQTPGQGLQFLFEYFSETQRNKGNFPGRFSGRQFSNSRSEMNVSTLELGDSALYLCASSLEGGKTEAFFGQGTRLTVV.

This chain uses TRBV4-2 with TRBJ2-4; TRBD1 aligns across 9 bases. V was clipped by 6 bases and J by 0 bases; unmatched bases: 15. Germline V gene lookup returns CDR1 LGHNA and CDR2 YNFKEQ. The CDR3 length is 19 residues. DNA of the CDR3: TGTGCCAGCAGTCGTGAAACCGGGACAGGGTCTCTAGCCAAAAACATTCAGTACTTC. Its protein product is CASSRETGTGSLAKNIQYF.

V is TRBV18 and J is TRBJ2-5, with 8 bases fitting TRBD1. Germline V lookup: CDR1 KGHSH, CDR2 LQKENI. Trimming took 1 base from V and 1 from J; bases not matched to a gene: 2. This CDR3 region has 15 residues. CDR3 region: CASSPLGTGQETQYF. In DNA form, the CDR3 reads TGTGCCAGCTCACCACTGGGGACAGGCCAAGAGACCCAGTACTTC.

The chain employs TRBV9 and TRBJ1-2; possibly TRBD1 for D (5 bases). This CDR3 is built from 13 residues. The germline gives CDR1 SGDLS, CDR2 YYNGEE. V lost 5 bases to trimming and J lost 2 bases, with 10 bases between them. The CDR3 DNA sequence: TGTGCCAGCAGTGGCCAGGGCAACTATGGCTACACCTTC. This gives the protein CASSGQGNYGYTF.

The gene calls are TRBV5-1 and TRBJ2-1; D may be TRBD2 (5 bases). Between the trimmed V and J ends, which lost 4 bases and 0 bases, there was a span of 17 bases. This CDR3 is 17 amino acids long. CDR1 and CDR2 (germline): SGHRS, YFSETQ. In nucleotides, the CDR3 is TGCGCCAGCAGCCCTGAAGGACTGGCCAGCTCCTACAATGAGCAGTTCTTC. It codes for CASSPEGLASSYNEQFF.

The CDR3 protein is CASSLGQYTDTQYF. The DNA for the CDR3 is TGTGCCAGCAGCTTAGGACAGTACACAGATACGCAGTATTTT. The chain combines TRBV7-9 with TRBJ2-3, with a possible D match to TRBD1 (5 bases). The germline V and J ends were trimmed by 1 base and 2 bases, with 7 bases remaining between them. Looked up from germline, CDR1 is SEHNR and CDR2 is FQNEAQ (reference sequence). The CDR3 is 14 residues long. Together with reference TRBV7-9 and TRBJ2-3, the CDR3 gives the full variable domain: DTGVSQNPRHKITKRGQNVTFRCDPISEHNRLYWYRQTLGQGPEFLTYFQNEAQLEKSRLLSDRFSAERPKGSFSTLEIQRTEQGDSAMYLCASSLGQYTDTQYFGPGTRLTVL.

The chain has TRBV7-9 and TRBJ1-2; D remains ambiguous. This CDR3 region has 15 residues. Trimming took off 0 bases at V and 3 bases at J, with 11 bases between the two ends. CDR1 and CDR2 (germline): SEHNR, FQNEAQ (reference sequence). CDR3 sequence reads: CASSLAQAVHYGYTF. The CDR3 nucleotides are TGTGCCAGCAGCTTAGCGCAGGCGGTTCACTATGGCTACACCTTC.

This chain joins TRBV2 and TRBJ2-1; 10 bases match TRBD1. This CDR3 is built from 13 residues. The V gene end was trimmed by 6 bases and the J gene end by 9 bases; junction bases not matched to a gene: 5. The germline gives CDR1 SNHLY, CDR2 FYNNEI. CDR3 amino acids: CASRGQGTAEQFF. The DNA of the CDR3 is TGTGCCAGCAGGGGACAGGGGACCGCTGAGCAGTTCTTC.

The V gene is TRBV28, the J gene TRBJ1-2; possibly TRBD1 for D (6 bases). V was cut by 8 bases and J by 4 bases, with 14 bases left in between. Germline-derived CDR1 and CDR2 are MDHEN and SYDVKM. This CDR3 is built from 13 residues. The CDR3: CASGGGASYGYTF. The DNA of the CDR3 is TGTGCCAGCGGTGGGGGGGCCAGCTATGGCTACACCTTC.

The chain is built from TRBV10-1 and TRBJ2-7; the match to TRBD2 covers 7 bases. CDR1 is WNHNN and CDR2 is SYGVQD in the germline V gene (reference sequence). Trimming took 0 bases from V and 0 from J; bases not matched to a gene: 2. This CDR3 is 15 amino acids long. CDR3 protein: CASSESGLHSYEQYF. For the CDR3, the DNA is TGCGCCAGCAGTGAGTCGGGACTACACTCCTACGAGCAGTACTTC.

The chain employs TRBV19 and TRBJ2-7, with 8 bases lining up with TRBD1. Per germline, CDR1 LNHDA and CDR2 SQIVND (reference sequence). The CDR3 loop spans 15 amino acids. V was clipped by 6 bases and J by 4 bases; unmatched bases: 11. Here the CDR3 DNA reads TGTGCCAGTAGCCAGCCGGGACAGGCGATTTACGAGCAGTACTTC. Its protein is CASSQPGQAIYEQYF.

Only one count was recorded for this clone. V is TRBV4-2 and J is TRBJ2-1; TRBD1 or TRBD2 may be the D gene (5 bases each). V lost 4 bases and J lost 6, with 16 bases in between. Germline V CDR1 and CDR2: LGHNA, YNFKEQ. The CDR3 extends over 15 amino acids. CDR3 bases: TGTGCCAGCAGCCGGGACGCTTCCTTCCCCAATGAGCAGTTCTTC. Its protein is CASSRDASFPNEQFF.

The rearrangement links TRBV2 to TRBJ2-7; D may be TRBD1 or TRBD2 (6 bases each). This CDR3 has 18 amino acids. V was clipped by 3 bases and J by 1 base, with 22 bases between them. Germline lookup yields CDR1 SNHLY and CDR2 FYNNEI. CDR3 protein: CASSDGTPSASVSYEQYF. Here the CDR3 DNA reads TGTGCCAGCAGTGATGGGACACCTAGCGCCTCCGTTTCCTACGAGCAGTACTTC.

The rearrangement uses TRBV11-2 and TRBJ1-2; D is ambiguous. V was trimmed by 1 base and J by 8 bases, leaving 14 bases between them. Germline CDR1 is SGHAT and CDR2 is FQNNGV. The CDR3 sequence is 14 residues long. The CDR3 loop is CASSLGRLGVGYTF. The CDR3 nucleotides are TGTGCCAGCAGCTTAGGTCGTTTAGGCGTGGGCTACACCTTC.

The V and J genes are TRBV11-2 and TRBJ2-7; 9 bases align to TRBD2. The V gene end was trimmed by 1 base and the J gene end by 2 bases; junction bases not matched to a gene: 3. CDR3 length equals 15 residues. The germline V gene has CDR1 SGHAT and CDR2 FQNNGV. The CDR3 nucleotides are TGTGCCAGCAGCTTAGGCGGGAGGGCCGCCTACGAGCAGTACTTC. Protein: CASSLGGRAAYEQYF. Full variable domain (rest looked up from reference TRBV11-2 and TRBJ2-7): EAGVAQSPRYKIIEKRQSVAFWCNPISGHATLYWYQQILGQGPKLLIQFQNNGVVDDSQLPKDRFSAERLKGVDSTLKIQPAKLEDSAVYLCASSLGGRAAYEQYFGPGTRLTVT.

The rearrangement uses TRBV10-3 and TRBJ2-7; D remains unclear. The CDR3 is 11 amino acids. V lost 8 bases to trimming and J lost 3 bases, with 8 bases between them. Looked up from germline, CDR1 is ENHRY and CDR2 is SYGVKD. CDR3 sequence: CAIGPLYEQYF. The CDR3 DNA sequence: TGTGCCATCGGGCCGCTCTACGAGCAGTACTTC.

The chain combines TRBV28 with TRBJ1-2; 12 bases agree with TRBD1. With 5 bases clipped from V and 5 bases from J, the junction kept 6 bases outside the gene matches. CDR1 MDHEN and CDR2 SYDVKM come from the germline V gene. The CDR3 spans 15 residues. DNA for the CDR3: TGTGCCAGCAGTGTCGGGACAGGGGGCAAGTATGGCTACACCTTC. Translated: CASSVGTGGKYGYTF.

V usage is TRBV27 and J usage is TRBJ2-3; the D call may be TRBD1 or TRBD2 (6 bases each). Per the germline V gene, CDR1 is MNHEY and CDR2 is SMNVEV (reference sequence). With 10 bases removed from V and 5 bases from J, the gap between germline ends came to 22 bases. The CDR3 is made up of 15 amino acids. CDR3 protein: CANPLCGGPGDTQYF. The DNA of the CDR3 is TGTGCCAACCCTTTGTGTGGGGGGCCTGGAGATACGCAGTATTTT.